This record covers a single T cell receptor (beta chain). The antigen is not known. The V gene's germline CDR1 is SGDLS and CDR2 YYNGEE. This CDR3 region has 15 residues. After removal of 4 bases from V and 8 bases from J, the junction contained 10 bases not matched to a gene. Profiling relied on immunoSEQ multiplex PCR, and the TCRdb table lists in-frame clones only, not all of them. The sample gives roughly 190,000 clones, roughly 92% of which show up once; 1% to 1.5% is in the top ten. The entry originates in a study of T cell responses to AZD1222 COVID-19 vaccine. Study-level findings and limits: Spike-specific TCR breadth and depth both grew after two AZD1222 doses.

This specimen was peripheral blood, taken on day 0 of AZD1222 vaccination. The V call is TRBV9, the J call TRBJ2-4; 9 nucleotides agree with TRBD2. This TCR was sampled from an adult in good health. As DNA, the CDR3 is TGTGCCAGCAGCACCACGGGGACTAGCAGAGACATTCAGTACTTC. Encoded protein: CASSTTGTSRDIQYF.